What follows are 27 T cell receptor beta chains derived from one specimen sequenced in a study of blood T cell repertoires in COVID-19. The protocol was immunoSEQ multiplex PCR, while the TCRdb copy is restricted to in-frame clones and leaves out a portion. The sample comprises about 52,000 clones, 85% to 90% of which are singletons, and about 16% rests with the top ten. Specimen: peripheral blood. Every receptor here comes from a human donor in a cohort sampled during active COVID-19.

This clone is a singleton in its sample. Written as DNA, the CDR3 is TGTGCCACCAGTGATTTGGCGGGGGGTAGAACAGATACGCAGTATTTT. Its protein is CATSDLAGGRTDTQYF. The V call is TRBV24-1, the J call TRBJ2-3, with TRBD2 matching over 8 bases. The CDR3 is 16 amino acids. CDR1 is KGHDR, CDR2 SFDVKD, per germline. Trimming cost V 0 bases and J 3 bases; bases outside gene matches: 4.

The gene calls are TRBV6-5 and TRBJ1-4; D not resolved. Germline V lookup: CDR1 MNHEY, CDR2 SVGAGI. Trimming removed 0 bases from V and 6 bases from J, with 14 bases in between. The length of the CDR3 is 16 residues. CDR3 nucleotides: TGTGCCAGCAGTTACTCCTCGGGGAGAGGCGATGAAAAACTGTTTTTT. It encodes CASSYSSGRGDEKLFF.

The chain has TRBV28 and TRBJ2-7; 9 nucleotides agree with TRBD1. After removal of 3 bases from V and 3 bases from J, the junction contained 3 bases not matched to a gene. Germline V lookup: CDR1 MDHEN, CDR2 SYDVKM. The CDR3 runs 14 residues. CDR3 nucleotides: TGTGCCAGCAGTTTCCCGGGACAGGGCTACGAGCAGTACTTC. This codes for CASSFPGQGYEQYF.

This chain uses TRBV10-3 with TRBJ2-5; tentatively, D is TRBD2 (7 bases). The CDR3 length is 14 residues. Trimming took 3 bases from V and 2 from J, leaving 10 bases between them. Germline V CDR1 and CDR2: ENHRY, SYGVKD. Here the CDR3 reads CAISERGGQETQYF. In DNA, the CDR3 is TGTGCCATCAGTGAAAGGGGGGGACAAGAGACCCAGTACTTC.

The genes are TRBV6-6 and TRBJ1-1; 7 positions agree with TRBD1. J gave up 5 bases and V 2 bases, and 8 bases lay outside the gene matches. The germline V gene has CDR1 MNHNY and CDR2 SVGAGI (reference sequence). This CDR3 has 15 amino acids. CDR3 in amino acids: CASSYASGTETEAFF. The DNA of the CDR3 is TGTGCCAGCAGTTACGCCTCCGGGACAGAAACTGAAGCTTTCTTT.

The V and J genes are TRBV28 and TRBJ1-2, with TRBD1 matching over 9 bases. This CDR3 region has 13 residues. CDR1 is MDHEN and CDR2 is SYDVKM in the germline V gene. V lost 10 bases and J lost 4; bases outside the gene matches: 7. In DNA, the CDR3 is TGTGCCACCGAGGACAGGGGCTCCTATGGCTACACCTTC. Translated: CATEDRGSYGYTF.

The chain carries TRBV25-1 and TRBJ2-5; the D gene is possibly TRBD1 (6 bases). The CDR3 is made up of 14 amino acids. Trimming removed 1 base from V and 3 bases from J, with 9 bases in between. Germline values: CDR1 MGHDK, CDR2 SYGVNS. The CDR3 DNA follows: TGTGCCAGCAGTGAATTTCAGGGGAAAGAGACCCAGTACTTC. Its protein is CASSEFQGKETQYF.

In its sample, this clone was seen once. The chain joins TRBV11-1 to TRBJ2-5, with a possible D match to TRBD1 (6 bases). V was cut by 5 bases and J by 2 bases, with 15 bases left in between. This CDR3 is built from 15 residues. Germline V CDR1 and CDR2: SGHAT, FQDESV (reference sequence). CDR3 in DNA: TGTGCCAGCAGCGGTACTAGGACAGAGCAAGAGACCCAGTACTTC. Translating gives CASSGTRTEQETQYF.

The chain uses TRBV2 and TRBJ2-5, with unresolved D. Trimming stripped 4 bases from V and 6 bases from J, with 3 bases between. CDR3 size: 10 residues. In germline, CDR1 is SNHLY, CDR2 FYNNEI. The CDR3: CASSGQTQYF. The CDR3 DNA reads TGTGCCAGCAGTGGGCAGACCCAGTACTTC. The whole variable domain, filled in from reference TRBV2 and TRBJ2-5, reads EPEVTQTPSHQVTQMGQEVILRCVPISNHLYFYWYRQILGQKVEFLVSFYNNEISEKSEIFDDQFSVERPDGSNFTLKIRSTKLEDSAMYFCASSGQTQYFGPGTRLLVL.

The rearrangement joins TRBV7-3 to TRBJ2-3; 9 bases align to TRBD2. V was clipped by 5 bases and J by 1 base; unmatched bases: 4. The CDR3 runs to 15 residues. Germline V gene data show CDR1 as SGHTA and CDR2 as FQGTGA. CDR3 protein: CASSLVAGGTDTQYF. For the CDR3, the DNA is TGTGCCAGCAGCCTCGTAGCGGGGGGCACAGATACGCAGTATTTT.

The table lists this clone with a few counts. The chain uses TRBV7-3 and TRBJ1-1, with D maybe TRBD1 (5 bases). The germline V and J ends were trimmed by 5 bases and 4 bases, with 11 bases remaining between them. Germline V CDR1 and CDR2: SGHTA, FQGTGA. The length of the CDR3 is 13 residues. The CDR3 DNA is TGTGCCAGCAGCCGCTGGGGGGGCACTGAAGCTTTCTTT. Translated, it gives CASSRWGGTEAFF.

V gene TRBV28 combines with J gene TRBJ2-1; 10 bases align to TRBD1. J was trimmed by 7 bases and V by 6 bases; bases with no gene match: 9. CDR3 length equals 15 residues. The germline V gene encodes CDR1 MDHEN and CDR2 SYDVKM. CDR3 sequence: CASSLGDRGRNEQFF. The CDR3 nucleotides are TGTGCCAGCAGCCTAGGGGACAGGGGCAGGAATGAGCAGTTCTTC.

The chain uses TRBV4-1 and TRBJ1-5; D unclear. Trimming took 1 base from V and 0 from J, leaving 7 bases between them. This CDR3 has 15 residues. Germline loops: CDR1 MGHRA, CDR2 YSYEKL. CDR3 in DNA: TGCGCCAGCAGCCAAGCCCAAATTAGCAATCAGCCCCAGCATTTT. Its translation: CASSQAQISNQPQHF.

V and J are TRBV28 and TRBJ1-1; tentative D call: TRBD1 (5 bases). Germline CDR1 is MDHEN and CDR2 is SYDVKM. V lost 5 bases and J 10 bases, leaving 17 bases between the germline ends. The CDR3 has 13 amino acids. CDR3 protein: CASSLQASGGAFF. CDR3 sequence (DNA): TGTGCCAGCAGTCTACAGGCGAGCGGGGGAGCTTTCTTT.

The rearrangement joins TRBV5-6 to TRBJ2-7, with a possible D match to TRBD1 (5 bases). The CDR3 is made up of 12 amino acids. Trimming shortened V by 1 base and J by 4 bases, and 6 bases separated the two germline ends. Germline V gives CDR1 SGHDT, CDR2 YYEEEE. The CDR3: CASSLPGYEQYF. DNA of the CDR3: TGTGCCAGCAGCTTGCCAGGGTACGAGCAGTACTTC.

V and J are TRBV3-1 (or the pseudogene TRBV3-2) and TRBJ1-2; D might be TRBD1 (5 bases). This CDR3 comprises 14 residues. The ends were cut back, 0 bases at V and 6 bases at J, with 11 bases in the middle. CDR1 is LGHDT and CDR2 is YNNKEL in the germline V gene (reference sequence). As DNA, the CDR3 is TGTGCCAGCAGCCAAGATCGCTGGGGGGATGGCTACACCTTC. This sequence encodes CASSQDRWGDGYTF.

The chain is built from TRBV7-7 and TRBJ2-2; 9 nucleotides match TRBD2. The V segment lost 0 bases and the J segment 6 bases; nucleotides outside the gene matches: 8. Germline CDR1 is SSHAT and CDR2 is FNYEAQ (reference sequence). The CDR3 is made up of 17 amino acids. CDR3 in DNA: TGTGCCAGCAGCTTAGCATCGGGACTAGCTACCCCCGGGGAGCTGTTTTTT. It specifies CASSLASGLATPGELFF.

Only one count was recorded for this clone. The V gene is TRBV9, the J gene TRBJ2-2; no firm D call. In germline, CDR1 is SGDLS, CDR2 YYNGEE. Between the trimmed V and J ends, which lost 4 bases and 1 base, there was a span of 5 bases. The CDR3 is 13 residues long. CDR3 amino acids: CASSLLNTGELFF. The CDR3 nucleotides read TGTGCCAGCAGCCTTCTGAACACCGGGGAGCTGTTTTTT.

The chain has TRBV5-1 and TRBJ1-3; unclear D gene. The V end lost 0 bases, the J end lost 0 bases, and 4 bases lay between the germline ends. In germline, CDR1 is SGHRS, CDR2 YFSETQ. The CDR3 length is 14 residues. Here the CDR3 reads CASSLAVSGNTIYF. Here the CDR3 DNA reads TGCGCCAGCAGCTTGGCAGTCTCTGGAAACACCATATATTTT.

The count of this clone is one. The chain joins TRBV29-1 to TRBJ2-3; D unclear. This CDR3 is built from 13 residues. The V and J ends lost 3 bases and 0 bases respectively, with 7 bases between them. The germline V gene encodes CDR1 SQVTM and CDR2 ANQGSEA. CDR3 loop: CSVDPGSTDTQYF. DNA of the CDR3: TGCAGCGTTGATCCAGGTAGCACAGATACGCAGTATTTT.

This chain links TRBV2 with TRBJ1-1; no clear D. V shed 7 bases and J shed 5 bases, with 5 bases lying between them. CDR1 is SNHLY and CDR2 is FYNNEI in the germline V gene. The CDR3 covers 10 residues. CDR3 coding DNA: TGTGCCAGCACCGGGACTGAAGCTTTCTTT. Its translation: CASTGTEAFF.

In the case of this clone: A read error may account for a junction end that differs from germline. The chain employs TRBV27 and TRBJ2-3; TRBD2 is a possible D gene (5 bases). This CDR3 comprises 13 residues. The V gene's germline CDR1 is MNHEY and CDR2 SMNVEV (reference sequence). CDR3 residues: CASSEGNTDRQYF. The CDR3 nucleotides read TGTGCCAGCAGTGAGGGAAACACAGATAGGCAGTATTTT.

The V and J genes are TRBV12-3 or TRBV12-4 and TRBJ2-7; D uncertain. The CDR3 runs to 12 residues. Trimming shortened V by 5 bases and J by 2 bases, and 7 bases separated the two germline ends. CDR3 coding DNA: TGTGCCAGCAGTCTAACCCCCTACGAGCAGTACTTC. As protein: CASSLTPYEQYF.

The genes are TRBV11-2 and TRBJ2-2, with 10 bases identical to TRBD1. This CDR3 is built from 16 residues. Germline CDR1 and CDR2: SGHAT and FQNNGV. Trimming cost V 6 bases and J 3 bases; bases outside gene matches: 7. The CDR3 region has the DNA TGTGCCAGCAGTCTGGGGGGACAGGGGTACACCGGGGAGCTGTTTTTT. Its translation is CASSLGGQGYTGELFF.

This clone is a singleton in its sample. The chain recombines TRBV7-9 with TRBJ2-3; D may be TRBD2 (5 bases). This CDR3 has 14 amino acids. CDR1 and CDR2 (germline): SEHNR, FQNEAQ (reference sequence). V was clipped by 6 bases and J by 4 bases, with 14 bases between them. The CDR3 sequence is CASSPGSLADTQYF. The CDR3 nucleotides read TGTGCCAGCAGTCCGGGAAGTTTGGCAGATACGCAGTATTTT.

The rearrangement joins TRBV10-3 to TRBJ1-1; no definite D call. V lost 3 bases, J lost 0 bases, and 11 bases lay in between. The germline CDR1 and CDR2 sequences are ENHRY and SYGVKD. The CDR3 has 15 residues. The CDR3 sequence: CAISEPGVMNTEAFF. The CDR3 DNA is TGTGCCATCAGTGAACCGGGTGTCATGAACACTGAAGCTTTCTTT.

This chain uses TRBV28 with TRBJ2-7; D is undetermined. Germline V gives CDR1 MDHEN, CDR2 SYDVKM. V lost 8 bases, J lost 4 bases, and 6 bases lay in between. This CDR3 spans 10 amino acids. CDR3 in DNA: TGTGCCAGCGGGCGATACGAGCAGTACTTC. Residues: CASGRYEQYF.